This entry lists 23 T cell receptor beta chains sequenced from one sample in a study of cytomegalovirus exposure and HLA in healthy donors (TCRdb year 2017). Library generation was performed with the immunoSEQ multiplex PCR assay. For the multiplex PCR, a mixture combining 60 forward primers for TCR Vbeta segments and 13 reverse primers for TCR Jbeta segments was used. Held by TCRdb, this immuneACCESS table contains in-frame sequences only and omits some clones. Under half of the omission traces to an unresolved V gene where checked; the cause of the rest is unknown. The sample has roughly 100,000 clones on record, about 62% of them singletons. Approximately 4.3% of the sample is in the top ten clones. The sample comprised PBMCs. These receptors all come from a human donor in good health.

J is TRBJ2-7 and V is TRBV4-1, with 12 bases matching TRBD2. From germline, CDR1 is MGHRA and CDR2 YSYEKL. The CDR3 is 18 amino acids. Germline trimming cut 0 bases from V and 2 bases from J; bases unmatched to any gene: 8. The CDR3 here is CASSQDQASGRATYEQYF. The CDR3 DNA reads TGCGCCAGCAGCCAAGATCAGGCTAGCGGGAGGGCAACCTACGAGCAGTACTTC.

The chain has TRBV19 and TRBJ2-5, with TRBD2 matching 13 bases. This CDR3 has 15 amino acids. Germline CDR1 is LNHDA and CDR2 is SQIVND (reference sequence). V dropped 7 bases and J dropped 2; count of bases not matched to a gene: 4. The CDR3 bases are TGTGCCAGTAACGCACTAGCGGGAGGGCAAGAGACCCAGTACTTC. Amino acid sequence: CASNALAGGQETQYF.

This clone appeared a few times. The chain has TRBV10-2 and TRBJ2-1, with 13 bases lining up with TRBD2. V lost 6 bases and J lost 4; bases outside the gene matches: 3. The length of the CDR3 is 15 residues. Germline-derived CDR1 and CDR2 are WSHSY and SAAADI. The CDR3 DNA is TGCGCCAGCAGCCGGACTAGCGGGAGTTACAATGAGCAGTTCTTC. Its translation: CASSRTSGSYNEQFF.

This clone was detected only once. The gene calls are TRBV2 and TRBJ2-2; TRBD1 matches 8 bases. Germline V gene data show CDR1 as SNHLY and CDR2 as FYNNEI. The CDR3 runs 15 residues. Trimming took 7 bases from V and 5 from J; bases not matched to a gene: 9. DNA for the CDR3: TGTGCCAGCAATACTGGACAGGGAGTAACCGGGGAGCTGTTTTTT. This sequence encodes CASNTGQGVTGELFF.

This chain uses TRBV2 with TRBJ1-6, with D tentatively TRBD1 (6 bases). The CDR3 loop spans 13 amino acids. The V gene lost 8 bases and the J gene lost 10 bases, with 15 bases spanning the gap. CDR1 is SNHLY and CDR2 is FYNNEI in the germline V gene. CDR3 region: CASPSSGVSPLHF. The CDR3, as DNA: TGTGCCAGCCCTAGCTCAGGGGTATCACCCCTCCACTTT.

The V call is TRBV5-1, the J call TRBJ2-7; tentative D call: TRBD2 (6 bases). Germline V gene data show CDR1 as SGHRS and CDR2 as YFSETQ. Trimming took 8 bases from V and 3 from J, leaving 24 bases between them. This CDR3 spans 16 amino acids. In DNA form, the CDR3 reads TGCGCCAGACCCCCGAACAGGTCGGGGGAGGTCTACGAGCAGTACTTC. It specifies CARPPNRSGEVYEQYF. The entire variable domain, with the rest obtained from reference TRBV5-1 and TRBJ2-7, is as follows: KAGVTQTPRYLIKTRGQQVTLSCSPISGHRSVSWYQQTPGQGLQFLFEYFSETQRNKGNFPGRFSGRQFSNSRSEMNVSTLELGDSALYLCARPPNRSGEVYEQYFGPGTRLTVT.

This clone was counted between two and nine times. The genes are TRBV5-1 and TRBJ2-3; 8 bases line up with TRBD2. The CDR3 totals 16 residues. Germline V gives CDR1 SGHRS, CDR2 YFSETQ. Trimming cost V 6 bases and J 4 bases; bases outside gene matches: 13. CDR3 nucleotide sequence: TGCGCCAGCAACTTCGGGAGCGGGAGTTGGTCAGATACGCAGTATTTT. This sequence encodes CASNFGSGSWSDTQYF.

This clone has just a few counts. J is TRBJ1-6 and V is TRBV23-1; D not resolved. TRBV23-1 is sorted into the ORF group, with uncertain function. The CDR3 contains 14 residues. V was pared by 0 bases and J by 4 bases, with 4 bases between. CDR3 DNA: TGCGCCAGCAGTCAATCTCAGTATAATTCACCCCTCCACTTT. Translation: CASSQSQYNSPLHF.

The chain is built from TRBV5-4 and TRBJ2-2; D may be TRBD2 (6 bases). Germline-derived CDR1 and CDR2 are SGHNT and YYREEE (reference sequence). The V gene lost 0 bases and the J gene lost 1 base, with 7 bases spanning the gap. The CDR3 sequence is 15 residues long. CDR3 loop: CASSLVGRNTGELFF. The CDR3 DNA is TGTGCCAGCAGCTTGGTCGGGAGGAACACCGGGGAGCTGTTTTTT.

CDR3 amino acids: CASSPVDRAIETQYF. For the CDR3, the DNA is TGTGCCAGCAGCCCAGTGGACAGGGCGATCGAGACCCAGTACTTC. The V call is TRBV14, the J call TRBJ2-5; 8 nucleotides line up with TRBD1. From germline, CDR1 is SGHDN and CDR2 FVKESK. This CDR3 has 15 amino acids. V lost 4 bases, J lost 5 bases, and 9 bases stayed unmatched.

The rearrangement links TRBV27 to TRBJ1-5; D might be TRBD1 (5 bases). With 4 bases removed from V and 0 bases from J, the gap between germline ends came to 10 bases. CDR3 length: 15 residues. The V gene's germline CDR1 is MNHEY and CDR2 SMNVEV (reference sequence). The CDR3 nucleotides read TGTGCCAGCAGTTCGGACAATTATAGCAATCAGCCCCAGCATTTT. Protein sequence: CASSSDNYSNQPQHF.

This clone appeared once. J is TRBJ1-5 and V is TRBV14; D might be TRBD1 (6 bases). Trimming took 1 base from V and 1 from J, leaving 14 bases between them. This CDR3 region has 17 residues. Germline values: CDR1 SGHDN, CDR2 FVKESK. The CDR3 coding sequence is TGTGCCAGCAGCCAAGTACGGGACACCTCAAGCAATCAGCCCCAGCATTTT. Translation: CASSQVRDTSSNQPQHF.

The chain couples TRBV27 to TRBJ2-7; tentative D call: TRBD1 (6 bases). Germline CDR1 MNHEY, CDR2 SMNVEV (reference sequence). CDR3 length equals 15 residues. V was shortened by 7 bases and J by 2 bases, with 18 bases between the two germline ends. The DNA of the CDR3 is TGTGCCAGCACCTTTAATCCACAGGGAACCTACGAGCAGTACTTC. Translating it yields CASTFNPQGTYEQYF.

This chain connects TRBV6-6 to TRBJ2-1; D remains ambiguous. The CDR3 has 14 residues. V dropped 5 bases and J dropped 2 bases, with 10 bases sitting between them. Germline assignment: CDR1 MNHNY and CDR2 SVGAGI (reference sequence). Written as DNA, the CDR3 is TGTGCCAGCAGTCCTCCGCGCACCTACAATGAGCAGTTCTTC. Encoded protein: CASSPPRTYNEQFF.

For the CDR3, the DNA is TGTGCCAGTAGTATGGGCGCACCCCACTATGGCTACACCTTC. This gives the protein CASSMGAPHYGYTF. V and J are TRBV19 and TRBJ1-2, with D uncertain. This CDR3 contains 14 residues. Looked up from germline, CDR1 is LNHDA and CDR2 is SQIVND (reference sequence). The ends were cut back, 3 bases at V and 3 bases at J, with 11 bases in the middle.

There are a few counts of this clone. The rearrangement links TRBV5-1 to TRBJ2-7; D possibly corresponds to TRBD1 (6 bases). The CDR3 runs to 17 residues. The germline V gene has CDR1 SGHRS and CDR2 YFSETQ. Trimming cost V 1 base and J 1 base, with 18 bases left between them. CDR3 nucleotides: TGCGCCAGCAGCTTGTACCCCTCGGGACACGAGTCCTACGAGCAGTACTTC. Amino acids: CASSLYPSGHESYEQYF.

The chain couples TRBV5-1 to TRBJ2-5; 10 positions match TRBD1. TRBJ2-7 explains the end of the DNA better; the J call may be wrong. This CDR3 spans 16 amino acids. Germline values: CDR1 SGHRS, CDR2 YFSETQ. Here the CDR3 DNA reads TGCGCCAGCAGCTCACTATCCGGGACAGGGGACTACGAGCAGTACTTC. It specifies CASSSLSGTGDYEQYF.

The chain combines TRBV28 with TRBJ1-4; 7 bases fit TRBD1. CDR1 MDHEN and CDR2 SYDVKM come from the germline V gene. The trim removed 4 bases at V and 3 bases at J, leaving 11 bases unmatched. The CDR3 has 17 amino acids. The CDR3 bases are TGTGCCAGCAGTTCGACAGGGATTGGGGGGTCTAATGAAAAACTGTTTTTT. This sequence encodes CASSSTGIGGSNEKLFF.

The chain has TRBV6-6 and TRBJ2-1; weak D call: TRBD2 (5 bases). Germline values: CDR1 MNHNY, CDR2 SVGAGI (reference sequence). This CDR3 has 14 amino acids. V lost 6 bases and J 0 bases, leaving 9 bases between the germline ends. The CDR3 DNA is TGTGCCAGCAGGGTAGGGAGCTCCTACAATGAGCAGTTCTTC. Protein: CASRVGSSYNEQFF.

The chain recombines TRBV9 with TRBJ2-1; 8 nucleotides align to TRBD1. The ends lost 4 bases at V and 7 bases at J; junction bases unmatched: 13. Looked up from germline, CDR1 is SGDLS and CDR2 is YYNGEE. This CDR3 region has 16 residues. CDR3 region: CASSPQGGSGLNEQFF. CDR3 sequence (DNA): TGTGCCAGCAGCCCACAGGGGGGTTCGGGTTTGAATGAGCAGTTCTTC.

The CDR3 DNA sequence: TGTGCCAGCAGTGAAGGACGGAGTCATGTCGCAGGGGAGCTGTTTTTT. Amino acids: CASSEGRSHVAGELFF. The rearrangement links TRBV2 to TRBJ2-2; D not resolved. Germline values: CDR1 SNHLY, CDR2 FYNNEI. The CDR3 is made up of 16 amino acids. V was trimmed by 1 base and J by 8 bases, leaving 17 bases between them.

The rearrangement links TRBV27 to TRBJ2-7; 8 nucleotides align to TRBD2. Germline CDR1 reads MNHEY; CDR2 reads SMNVEV (reference sequence). The ends lost 5 bases at V and 1 base at J; junction bases unmatched: 13. The CDR3 contains 17 residues. The CDR3 coding sequence is TGTGCCAGCAGTCACTATTGGGTCACGGGAGGGTCCTACGAGCAGTACTTC. Amino acids: CASSHYWVTGGSYEQYF.

This rearrangement joins TRBV5-1 to TRBJ2-1; maybe TRBD2 (5 bases). V was cut by 7 bases and J by 4 bases, with 12 bases left in between. From germline, CDR1 is SGHRS and CDR2 YFSETQ. The CDR3 has 13 residues. The CDR3 DNA reads as TGCGCCAGCCGTCAAAGCGGATACAATGAGCAGTTCTTC. This codes for CASRQSGYNEQFF.